This record covers a single TCR beta chain. The CDR3 contains 13 residues. Germline V gene data show CDR1 as SGHRS and CDR2 as YFSETQ. J was trimmed by 7 bases and V by 4 bases; bases with no gene match: 7. 60 Vbeta and 13 Jbeta primers were used in PCR. Sequenced by immunoSEQ multiplex PCR; TCRdb stores in-frame clones only, minus some. Among over 200,000 clones listed, approximately 79% were seen once. The source of the sample is a study of cytomegalovirus exposure and HLA in healthy donors. The TCR sequence derives from a male donor in good health and CMV-seronegative. The V gene is TRBV5-1, the J gene TRBJ1-2; 7 bases map to TRBD1. The sample was PBMCs. CDR3 bases: TGCGCCAGCAGCGAGGACAGGTCCCTTGGCTACACCTTC. Translation gives CASSEDRSLGYTF.